This T cell receptor beta chain comes out of a study of T cells after yellow fever vaccination. This CDR3 comprises 13 residues. V was shortened by 4 bases and J by 5 bases, with 11 bases between the two germline ends. Germline V gene data show CDR1 as KGHSH and CDR2 as LQKENI. TCRdb analysed the 5' RACE reads with MiXCR anew, one entry per CDR3 protein. The table includes tens of thousands of distinct CDR3 sequences, over 7.5% detected once. The chain has TRBV18 and TRBJ2-5, with D perhaps matching TRBD2 (5 bases). Sequenced here: CD8+ T cells sorted from PBMCs, sampled on the day of the yellow fever booster vaccination. The receptor's source is a man aged 30 to 39 who received the YFV17D yellow fever vaccine. The CDR3 DNA is TGTGCCAGCTCACGACCTAGCCAGGAGACCCAGTACTTC. It encodes CASSRPSQETQYF.